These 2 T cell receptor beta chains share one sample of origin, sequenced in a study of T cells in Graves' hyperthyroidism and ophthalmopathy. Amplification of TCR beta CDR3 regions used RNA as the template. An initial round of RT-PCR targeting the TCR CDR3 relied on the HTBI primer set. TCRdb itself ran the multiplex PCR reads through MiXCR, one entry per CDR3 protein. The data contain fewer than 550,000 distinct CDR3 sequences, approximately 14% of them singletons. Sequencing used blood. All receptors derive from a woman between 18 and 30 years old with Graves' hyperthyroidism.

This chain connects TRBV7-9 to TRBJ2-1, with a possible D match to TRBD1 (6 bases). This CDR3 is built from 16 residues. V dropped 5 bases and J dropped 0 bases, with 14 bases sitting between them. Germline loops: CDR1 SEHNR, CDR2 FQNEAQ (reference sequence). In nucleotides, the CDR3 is TGTGCCAGCAGCCCCGGGACACCGAGCTCCTACAATGAGCAGTTCTTC. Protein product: CASSPGTPSSYNEQFF.

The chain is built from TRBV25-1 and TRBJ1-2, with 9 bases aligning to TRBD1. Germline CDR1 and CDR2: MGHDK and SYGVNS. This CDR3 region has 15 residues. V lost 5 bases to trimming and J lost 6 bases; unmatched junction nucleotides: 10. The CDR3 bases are TGTGCCAGCAGTAAGAGGGACAGGGCGGCGGATGGCTACACCTTC. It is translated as CASSKRDRAADGYTF.